This T cell receptor (beta chain) originates from a study of cytomegalovirus exposure and HLA in healthy donors. This PCR relied on a set of 60 Vbeta primers and 13 Jbeta primers. Sequencing was performed with immunoSEQ multiplex PCR; in TCRdb, only in-frame clones are kept and a portion is missing. The sample shows 100,000 to 120,000 clones, under 85% of them seen only once. This CDR3 has 15 amino acids. Looked up from germline, CDR1 is SGHRS and CDR2 is YFSETQ. The V gene end was trimmed by 4 bases and the J gene end by 2 bases; junction bases not matched to a gene: 6. Material: PBMCs. The clonotype was recovered from a man younger than 35 in good health and CMV-seronegative. The J gene is TRBJ2-7, the V gene TRBV5-1; 10 nucleotides line up with TRBD2. The CDR3 is CASSAGLAETYEQYF. As DNA, the CDR3 is TGCGCCAGCAGCGCCGGACTAGCGGAAACCTACGAGCAGTACTTC.